Below are 9 T cell receptor beta chains sequenced from a single sample in a study of human T cells and chemical hapten exposure (dated by TCRdb to the early 2020s). What this sample's time point label stands for: patch test 3, about 24 weeks after DPC sensitization. The treatment or condition label, as the study defines it: therapeutic diphenylcyclopropenone sensitization with weekly scalp DPC. The library was prepared using RACE. TCRdb lists the instrument as NextSeq 500. The public reads were run again by TCRdb, first through fastp at Q25 and then through MiXCR, and only productive beta chains were kept. Each CDR3 protein appears once, grouped with its most common genes and DNA. The sample includes some 84,000 distinct CDR3 sequences, with 10% to 11% observed a single time. Clones ranked in the top ten supply about 4% of the sample. The specimen comprised whole blood, sampled in connection with sensitization to the hapten diphenylcyclopropenone (DPC). The origin of the receptors is a woman in her forties or fifties with alopecia areata. Some clones in this sample may be carry-over from other donors' samples.

This clonotype has ten or more counts. The V gene is TRBV15, the J gene TRBJ2-3; 7 nucleotides align to TRBD2. Losses at the gene ends were 8 bases for V and 4 bases for J; bases not matched to a gene: 9. There are 14 residues in the CDR3. CDR1 is LNHNV, CDR2 YYDKDF, per germline (reference sequence). The CDR3 sequence: CATSREYGADTQYF. The CDR3 nucleotides are TGTGCCACCTCGCGGGAGTATGGCGCAGATACGCAGTATTTT.

This clonotype was observed many times. The rearrangement joins TRBV30 to TRBJ2-1, with TRBD2 identical over 10 bases. This CDR3 is built from 16 residues. CDR1 GTSNPN and CDR2 SVGIG come from the germline V gene (reference sequence). V lost 4 bases and J lost 2; bases outside the gene matches: 8. The CDR3 loop is CAWTSGRAGAYNEQFF. CDR3 in DNA: TGTGCCTGGACCAGCGGGAGGGCCGGGGCCTACAATGAGCAGTTCTTC.

This clonotype was recorded at least ten times. The chain carries TRBV12-3 or TRBV12-4 and TRBJ1-2; weak D call: TRBD1 (6 bases). Deletions cut 4 bases from V and 5 bases from J, with 8 bases between. CDR3 length: 12 residues. The CDR3 DNA sequence: TGTGCCAGCAGTTCACAGGGTTATGGCTACACCTTC. Protein product: CASSSQGYGYTF.

This clonotype was recorded at least ten times. The V call is TRBV10-3, the J call TRBJ2-7; 7 positions match TRBD2. The CDR3 is 12 residues long. The V and J ends lost 4 bases and 7 bases, in that order; junction bases with no gene match: 4. Looked up from germline, CDR1 is ENHRY and CDR2 is SYGVKD. The CDR3 bases are TGTGCCATCAGTGGGGAGGGTGGTGAGCAGTACTTC. Translating it yields CAISGEGGEQYF.

This clonotype was counted a few times. The chain is built from TRBV12-3 or TRBV12-4 and TRBJ2-7, with 8 bases identical to TRBD2. The CDR3 extends over 16 amino acids. With 2 bases clipped from V and 7 bases from J, the junction kept 13 bases outside the gene matches. This chain's CDR3 is CASSLISGIMGLEQYF. Here the CDR3 DNA reads TGTGCCAGCAGTTTAATTAGCGGGATAATGGGGTTGGAGCAGTACTTC.

The sample holds many counts of this clonotype. The chain is built from TRBV2 and TRBJ2-5; 9 bases map to TRBD1. J gave up 5 bases and V 10 bases, and 8 bases lay outside the gene matches. The germline CDR1 and CDR2 sequences are SNHLY and FYNNEI. The CDR3 covers 13 residues. This CDR3 is CATAQGAGETQYF. CDR3 coding DNA: TGTGCCACCGCACAGGGGGCGGGTGAGACCCAGTACTTC.

V gene TRBV5-1 combines with J gene TRBJ1-2; weak D call: TRBD1 (5 bases). This CDR3 region has 14 residues. Between the trimmed V and J ends, which lost 5 bases and 7 bases, there was a span of 18 bases. Germline-derived CDR1 and CDR2 are SGHRS and YFSETQ. CDR3 protein: CASSVRGTAFGYTF. The CDR3 DNA reads as TGCGCCAGCAGTGTCCGTGGGACCGCATTTGGCTACACCTTC.

This clonotype has only a few counts. The rearrangement uses TRBV5-1 and TRBJ1-1; 7 bases fit TRBD1. This CDR3 region has 14 residues. Germline V gene lookup returns CDR1 SGHRS and CDR2 YFSETQ. After removal of 3 bases from V and 2 bases from J, the junction contained 4 bases not matched to a gene. The CDR3 region has the DNA TGCGCCAGCAGCTCACAGGGGACCAACACTGAAGCTTTCTTT. Translating it yields CASSSQGTNTEAFF.

This clonotype was observed a few times. The J gene is TRBJ2-3, the V gene TRBV7-2; the D is unclear. The CDR3 has 12 residues. V shed 5 bases and J shed 4 bases, with 7 bases lying between them. From germline, CDR1 is SGHTA and CDR2 FQGNSA. For the CDR3, the DNA is TGTGCCAGCAGCCCTGACTCAGATACGCAGTATTTT. Amino acid sequence: CASSPDSDTQYF.